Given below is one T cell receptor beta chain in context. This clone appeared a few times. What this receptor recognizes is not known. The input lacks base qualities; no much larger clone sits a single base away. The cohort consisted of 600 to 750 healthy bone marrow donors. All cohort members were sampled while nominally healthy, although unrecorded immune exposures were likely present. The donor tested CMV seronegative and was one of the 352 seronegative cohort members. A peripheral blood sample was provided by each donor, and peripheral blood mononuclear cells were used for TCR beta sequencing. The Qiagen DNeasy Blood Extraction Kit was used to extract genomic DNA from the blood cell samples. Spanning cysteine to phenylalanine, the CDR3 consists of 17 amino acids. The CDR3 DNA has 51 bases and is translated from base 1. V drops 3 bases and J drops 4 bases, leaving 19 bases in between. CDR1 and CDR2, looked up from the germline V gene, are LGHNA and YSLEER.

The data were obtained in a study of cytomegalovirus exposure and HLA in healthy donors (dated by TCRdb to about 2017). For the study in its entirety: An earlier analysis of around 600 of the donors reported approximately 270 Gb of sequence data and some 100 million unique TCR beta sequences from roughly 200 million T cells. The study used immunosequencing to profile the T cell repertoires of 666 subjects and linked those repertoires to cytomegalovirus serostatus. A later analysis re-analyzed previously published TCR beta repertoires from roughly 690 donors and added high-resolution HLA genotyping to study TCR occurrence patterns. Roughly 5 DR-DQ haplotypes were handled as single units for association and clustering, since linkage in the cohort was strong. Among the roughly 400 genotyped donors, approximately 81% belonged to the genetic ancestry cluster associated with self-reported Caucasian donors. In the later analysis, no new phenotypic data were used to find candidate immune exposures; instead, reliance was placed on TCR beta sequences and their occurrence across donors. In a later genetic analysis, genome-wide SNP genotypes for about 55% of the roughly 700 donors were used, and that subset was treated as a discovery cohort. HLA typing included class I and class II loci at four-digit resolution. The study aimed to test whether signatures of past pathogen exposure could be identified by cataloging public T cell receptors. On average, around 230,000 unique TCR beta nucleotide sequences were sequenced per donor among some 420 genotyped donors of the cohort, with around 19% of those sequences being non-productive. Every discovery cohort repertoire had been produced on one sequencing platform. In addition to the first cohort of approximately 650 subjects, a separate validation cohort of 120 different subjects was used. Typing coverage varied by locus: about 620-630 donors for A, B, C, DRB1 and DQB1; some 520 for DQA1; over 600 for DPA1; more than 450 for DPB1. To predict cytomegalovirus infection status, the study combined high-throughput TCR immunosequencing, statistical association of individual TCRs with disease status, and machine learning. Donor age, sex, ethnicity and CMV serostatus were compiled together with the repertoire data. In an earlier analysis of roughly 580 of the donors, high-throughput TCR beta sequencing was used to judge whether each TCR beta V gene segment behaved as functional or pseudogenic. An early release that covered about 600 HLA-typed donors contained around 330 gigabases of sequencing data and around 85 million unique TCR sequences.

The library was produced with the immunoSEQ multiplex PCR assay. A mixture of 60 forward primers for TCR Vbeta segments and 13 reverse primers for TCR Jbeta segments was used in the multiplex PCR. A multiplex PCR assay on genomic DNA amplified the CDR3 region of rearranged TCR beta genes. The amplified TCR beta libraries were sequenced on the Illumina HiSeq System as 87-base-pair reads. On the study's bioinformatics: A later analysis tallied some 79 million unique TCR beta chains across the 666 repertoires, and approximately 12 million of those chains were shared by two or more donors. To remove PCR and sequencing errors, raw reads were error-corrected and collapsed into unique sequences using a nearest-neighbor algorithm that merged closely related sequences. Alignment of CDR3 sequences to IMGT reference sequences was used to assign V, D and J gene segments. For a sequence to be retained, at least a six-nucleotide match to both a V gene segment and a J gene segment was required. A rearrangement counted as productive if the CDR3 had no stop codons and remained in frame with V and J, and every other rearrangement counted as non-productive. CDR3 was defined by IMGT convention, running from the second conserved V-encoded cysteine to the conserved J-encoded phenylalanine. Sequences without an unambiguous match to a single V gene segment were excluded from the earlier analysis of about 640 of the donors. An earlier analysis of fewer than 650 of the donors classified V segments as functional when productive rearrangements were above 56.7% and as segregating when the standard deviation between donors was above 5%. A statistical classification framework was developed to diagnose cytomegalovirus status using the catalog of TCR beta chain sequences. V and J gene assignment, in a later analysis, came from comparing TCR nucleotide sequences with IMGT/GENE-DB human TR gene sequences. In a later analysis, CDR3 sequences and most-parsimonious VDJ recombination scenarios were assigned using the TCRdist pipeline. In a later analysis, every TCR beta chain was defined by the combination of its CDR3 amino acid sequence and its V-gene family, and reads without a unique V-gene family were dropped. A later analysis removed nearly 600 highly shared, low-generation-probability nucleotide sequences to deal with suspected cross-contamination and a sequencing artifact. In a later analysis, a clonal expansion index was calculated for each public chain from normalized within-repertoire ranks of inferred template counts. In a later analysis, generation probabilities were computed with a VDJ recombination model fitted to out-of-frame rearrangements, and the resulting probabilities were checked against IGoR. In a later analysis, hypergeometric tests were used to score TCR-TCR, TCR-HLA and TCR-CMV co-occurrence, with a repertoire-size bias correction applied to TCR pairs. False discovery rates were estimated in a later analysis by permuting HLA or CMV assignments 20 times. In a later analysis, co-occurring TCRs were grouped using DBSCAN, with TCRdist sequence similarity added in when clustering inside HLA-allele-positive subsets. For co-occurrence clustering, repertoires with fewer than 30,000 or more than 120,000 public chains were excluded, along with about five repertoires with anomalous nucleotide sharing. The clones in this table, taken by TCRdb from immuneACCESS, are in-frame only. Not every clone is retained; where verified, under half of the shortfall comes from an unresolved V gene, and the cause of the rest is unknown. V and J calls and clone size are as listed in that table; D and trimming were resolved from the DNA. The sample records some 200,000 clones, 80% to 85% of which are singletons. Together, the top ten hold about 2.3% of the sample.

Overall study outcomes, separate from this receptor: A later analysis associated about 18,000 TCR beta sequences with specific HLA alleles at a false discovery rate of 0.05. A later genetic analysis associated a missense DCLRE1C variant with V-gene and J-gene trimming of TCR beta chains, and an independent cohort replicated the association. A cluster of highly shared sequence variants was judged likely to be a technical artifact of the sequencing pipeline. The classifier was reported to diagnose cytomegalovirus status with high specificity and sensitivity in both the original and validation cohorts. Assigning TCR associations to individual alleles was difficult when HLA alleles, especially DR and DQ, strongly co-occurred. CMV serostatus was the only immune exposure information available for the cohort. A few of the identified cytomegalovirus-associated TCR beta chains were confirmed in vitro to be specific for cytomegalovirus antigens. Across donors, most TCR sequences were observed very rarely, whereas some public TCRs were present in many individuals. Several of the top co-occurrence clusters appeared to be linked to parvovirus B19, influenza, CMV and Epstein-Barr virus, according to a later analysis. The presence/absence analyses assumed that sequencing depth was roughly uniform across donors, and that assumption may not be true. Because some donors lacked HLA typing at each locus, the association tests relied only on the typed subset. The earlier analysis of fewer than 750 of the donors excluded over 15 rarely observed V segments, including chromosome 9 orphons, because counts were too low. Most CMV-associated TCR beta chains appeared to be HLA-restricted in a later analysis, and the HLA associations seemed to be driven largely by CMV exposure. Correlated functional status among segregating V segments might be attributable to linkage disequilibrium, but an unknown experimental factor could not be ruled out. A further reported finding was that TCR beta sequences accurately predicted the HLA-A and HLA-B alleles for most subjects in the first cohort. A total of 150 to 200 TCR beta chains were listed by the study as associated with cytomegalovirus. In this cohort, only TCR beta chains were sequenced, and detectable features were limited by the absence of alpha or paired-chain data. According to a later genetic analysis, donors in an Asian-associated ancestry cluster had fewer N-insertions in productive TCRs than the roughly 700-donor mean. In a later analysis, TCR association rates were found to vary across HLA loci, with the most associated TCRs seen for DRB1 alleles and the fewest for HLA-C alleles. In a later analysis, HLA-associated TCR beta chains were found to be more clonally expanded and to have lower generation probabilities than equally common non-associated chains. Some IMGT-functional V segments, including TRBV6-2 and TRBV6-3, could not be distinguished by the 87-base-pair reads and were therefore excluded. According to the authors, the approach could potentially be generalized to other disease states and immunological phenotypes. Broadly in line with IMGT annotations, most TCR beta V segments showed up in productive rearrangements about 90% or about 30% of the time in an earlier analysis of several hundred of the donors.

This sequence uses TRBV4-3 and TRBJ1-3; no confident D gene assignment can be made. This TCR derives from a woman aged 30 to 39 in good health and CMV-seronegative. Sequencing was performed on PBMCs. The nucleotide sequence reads TGCGCCAGCAGCCAGGATCTAGGACTGATCCTGGGAAACACCATATATTTT. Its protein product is CASSQDLGLILGNTIYF.